The present TCR beta chain was sequenced within a study of blood T cell repertoires in COVID-19. As for the study in general: From the United States, Italy and Spain came samples of acute and convalescent COVID-19. From T cells, B-cell-depleted T cells, or PBMCs came the material, which was cDNA or gDNA.

In the source study's methods: How many nucleated cells were present was estimated from reference gene primer amplification. Sequencing used immunoSEQ multiplex PCR; TCRdb keeps in-frame clones, though not all of them. Clone size and V and J calls were adopted from that table, with D and trimming inferred from the DNA. The data show 240,000 or so clones, with approximately 78% seen just once and less than 4% held by the top ten. This clone was observed a few times. Sequenced input: peripheral blood. This sequence originates from a woman between 18 and 29 years old with acute or convalescent COVID-19.

The CDR3 DNA reads TGTGCCAGCAGCCCTCAGACAGGGATAATGCGTACAACTAATGAAAAACTGTTTTTT. Its translation is CASSPQTGIMRTTNEKLFF. This chain links TRBV5-4 with TRBJ1-4; 7 nucleotides agree with TRBD1. Germline V gene sequence: CDR1 SGHNT, CDR2 YYREEE (reference sequence). The V and J ends lost 4 bases and 0 bases, in that order; junction bases with no gene match: 15. There are 19 residues in the CDR3.